A single sample gave rise to the 32 T cell receptor beta chains below, sequenced in a study of T-cell reconstitution after alpha-beta-depleted transplantation in children. A TCRbeta library incorporating unique molecular identifiers was prepared. TCRdb reprocessed the PCR reads via MiXCR and lists one record per CDR3 protein. The data show around 250,000 distinct CDR3 sequences, 6.5% to 10% seen once. The sample consisted of PBMCs, mostly from graft donor cells, taken 180 days after TCRalphabeta/CD19-depleted stem cell transplant. These receptors all stem from a male patient younger than 18 who had a stem cell transplant for acute lymphoblastic leukemia, so the T cells may come from the graft donor.

This clonotype was found many times. J is TRBJ2-7 and V is TRBV3-1, with D possibly being TRBD1 or TRBD2 (5 bases each). V dropped 4 bases and J dropped 7 bases, with 11 bases sitting between them. This CDR3 region has 12 residues. CDR1 LGHDT and CDR2 YNNKEL come from the germline V gene (reference sequence). The CDR3: CASSPRDREQYF. The CDR3 bases are TGTGCCAGCAGCCCCCGGGACCGTGAGCAGTACTTC.

This clonotype was observed at least ten times. The V and J genes are TRBV27 and TRBJ2-5; 7 bases line up with TRBD1. Germline lookup yields CDR1 MNHEY and CDR2 SMNVEV (reference sequence). The CDR3 runs 14 residues. J was trimmed by 2 bases and V by 6 bases; bases with no gene match: 6. This CDR3 is CASSSGQRQETQYF. The CDR3 bases are TGTGCCAGCAGCTCGGGACAGCGTCAAGAGACCCAGTACTTC.

In this sample, this clonotype turned up many times. The V gene is TRBV5-1, the J gene TRBJ2-2, with D uncertain. The CDR3 loop spans 14 amino acids. With 3 bases removed from V and 0 bases from J, the gap between germline ends came to 6 bases. Per the germline V gene, CDR1 is SGHRS and CDR2 is YFSETQ. The CDR3 sequence is CASSYDSNTGELFF. The CDR3 DNA reads TGCGCCAGCAGCTACGACTCGAACACCGGGGAGCTGTTTTTT.

The sample holds many counts of this clonotype. The chain joins TRBV2 to TRBJ2-7; 10 bases are shared with TRBD1. From germline, CDR1 is SNHLY and CDR2 FYNNEI. This CDR3 comprises 13 residues. V lost 8 bases, J lost 0 bases, and 1 base stayed unmatched. CDR3 DNA sequence: TGTGCCAGCCGGGACAGGGGCTCCTACGAGCAGTACTTC. It yields the protein CASRDRGSYEQYF.

This clonotype was recorded at least ten times. The J gene is TRBJ1-1, the V gene TRBV6-5, with a possible D match to TRBD1 (5 bases). Trimming removed 8 bases at V and 0 bases at J, with 19 bases between. This CDR3 comprises 16 residues. In germline, CDR1 is MNHEY, CDR2 SVGAGI. The DNA for the CDR3 is TGTGCCAGCTTCCTGGGACCTACCTTAATGAACACTGAAGCTTTCTTT. It translates to CASFLGPTLMNTEAFF.

This clonotype was seen many times. The chain is built from TRBV29-1 and TRBJ2-7; unclear D gene. Germline loops: CDR1 SQVTM, CDR2 ANQGSEA. The CDR3 runs to 12 residues. Between the trimmed V and J ends, which lost 6 bases and 7 bases, there was a span of 16 bases. As DNA, the CDR3 is TGCAGCGTGAACTTCGACGTTAATGAGCAGTACTTC. Protein: CSVNFDVNEQYF.

At least ten counts were recorded for this clonotype. The chain recombines TRBV7-9 with TRBJ1-1, with a possible D match to TRBD1 (5 bases). The CDR3 runs to 14 residues. Trimming pared 5 bases from V and 4 bases from J, leaving 14 bases between. CDR1 is SEHNR and CDR2 is FQNEAQ in the germline V gene (reference sequence). DNA of the CDR3: TGTGCCAGCAGCGCCCGCAGGGATGCCACTGAAGCTTTCTTT. Protein: CASSARRDATEAFF.

There are many counts of this clonotype. The rearrangement uses TRBV6-5 and TRBJ2-7; the D is unclear. V dropped 6 bases and J dropped 1 base, with 10 bases sitting between them. This CDR3 contains 13 residues. The V gene's germline CDR1 is MNHEY and CDR2 SVGAGI. Written as DNA, the CDR3 is TGTGCCAGCAGCCCATTTTCATCCTACGAGCAGTACTTC. Residues: CASSPFSSYEQYF.

The CDR3 DNA sequence: TGTGCCAGCTACTTCAACGGGGGGCCCGGGGAGCTGTTTTTT. Encoded protein: CASYFNGGPGELFF. The chain is built from TRBV12-3 or TRBV12-4 and TRBJ2-2, with D perhaps TRBD2 (7 bases). CDR3 length: 14 amino acids. The V end lost 8 bases, the J end lost 6 bases, and 16 bases lay between the germline ends.

This clonotype was observed a few times. V gene TRBV20-1 combines with J gene TRBJ1-6; no clear D. The CDR3 has 15 residues. The V and J ends lost 0 bases and 2 bases respectively, with 8 bases between them. From germline, CDR1 is DFQATT and CDR2 SNEGSKA (reference sequence). Here the CDR3 DNA reads TGCAGTGCTAGAGAGGTTTATCCCTATAATTCACCCCTCCACTTT. Protein product: CSAREVYPYNSPLHF.

This clonotype was counted ten times or more. The chain carries TRBV4-3 and TRBJ2-2; D is unclear. Between the trimmed V and J ends, which lost 0 bases and 0 bases, there was a span of 11 bases. CDR1 is LGHNA, CDR2 YSLEER, per germline. This CDR3 comprises 17 residues. The CDR3 sequence is CASSQDPWTANTGELFF. DNA of the CDR3: TGCGCCAGCAGCCAAGATCCATGGACGGCGAACACCGGGGAGCTGTTTTTT.

The rearrangement uses TRBV7-9 and TRBJ2-7; D may be TRBD1 (8 bases). The CDR3 is 17 residues long. Germline-derived CDR1 and CDR2 are SEHNR and FQNEAQ (reference sequence). Deletions cut 0 bases from V and 2 bases from J, with 17 bases between. The CDR3 is CASSLASGDRSAYEQYF. The DNA of the CDR3 is TGTGCCAGCAGCTTAGCGAGCGGGGACAGGTCGGCCTACGAGCAGTACTTC. Full variable domain (remainder filled in from reference TRBV7-9 and TRBJ2-7): DTGVSQNPRHKITKRGQNVTFRCDPISEHNRLYWYRQTLGQGPEFLTYFQNEAQLEKSRLLSDRFSAERPKGSFSTLEIQRTEQGDSAMYLCASSLASGDRSAYEQYFGPGTRLTVT.

This clonotype was seen ten or more times. The chain uses TRBV11-3 and TRBJ2-2, with D possibly being TRBD1 (6 bases). The germline gives CDR1 SGHNT, CDR2 YENEEA. The CDR3 length is 16 residues. V was trimmed by 7 bases and J by 1 base, leaving 16 bases between them. The CDR3 DNA follows: TGTGCCAGCACCAGGACATCGACAGGGAACACCGGGGAGCTGTTTTTT. It codes for CASTRTSTGNTGELFF.

This clonotype was counted at least ten times. DNA for the CDR3: TGTGCCAGCAGTGAGTACGGACGAAATGAAAAACTGTTTTTT. Translation gives CASSEYGRNEKLFF. This chain connects TRBV27 to TRBJ1-4; D gene unclear. The length of the CDR3 is 14 residues. The ends were cut back, 5 bases at V and 5 bases at J, with 12 bases in the middle. CDR1 and CDR2 from the germline V gene are MNHEY and SMNVEV (reference sequence).

This chain uses TRBV6-7 with TRBJ2-1, with 13 bases lining up with TRBD2. TRBV6-7 is an ORF; its function is uncertain. The CDR3 has 13 residues. Germline trimming cut 10 bases from V and 9 bases from J; bases unmatched to any gene: 6. The CDR3 region has the DNA TGTGCCACAGGACTAGCGGGAGTCAGTGAGCAGTTCTTC. Translating gives CATGLAGVSEQFF.

This clonotype was observed at least ten times. The chain employs TRBV11-2 and TRBJ1-1, with a possible D match to TRBD1 (5 bases). The length of the CDR3 is 14 residues. The V gene lost 5 bases and the J gene lost 2 bases, with 12 bases spanning the gap. The germline gives CDR1 SGHAT, CDR2 FQNNGV. The CDR3 region is CASSPRRGNTEAFF. The CDR3 DNA sequence: TGTGCCAGCAGCCCCCGAAGGGGAAACACTGAAGCTTTCTTT.

This chain links TRBV5-8 with TRBJ2-7, with D perhaps matching TRBD1 (6 bases). CDR1 SGHTS and CDR2 YDEGEE come from the germline V gene. The CDR3 runs to 14 residues. V shed 2 bases and J shed 7 bases, with 16 bases lying between them. As DNA, the CDR3 is TGTGCCAGCAGCTTCCTACAGGGCTGGGGGGAGCAGTACTTC. Translating gives CASSFLQGWGEQYF.

The table lists this clonotype with many counts. The chain uses TRBV6-2 or TRBV6-3 and TRBJ2-7; D is uncertain. Per the germline V gene, CDR1 is MNHEY and CDR2 is SVGEGT. This CDR3 comprises 15 residues. The V gene lost 5 bases and the J gene lost 4 bases, with 18 bases spanning the gap. CDR3 residues: CASSPRLVAGYEQYF. The CDR3 nucleotides are TGTGCCAGCAGTCCTCGTTTGGTAGCTGGTTACGAGCAGTACTTC.

This clonotype occurred many times. The V and J genes are TRBV5-6 and TRBJ2-7, with 10 nucleotides matching TRBD1. CDR1 and CDR2 from the germline V gene are SGHDT and YYEEEE. With 6 bases clipped from V and 3 bases from J, the junction kept 9 bases outside the gene matches. The CDR3 is 15 residues long. For the CDR3, the DNA is TGTGCCAGCACCCCGGGACAGGGGATGTTCTACGAGCAGTACTTC. As protein: CASTPGQGMFYEQYF.

The J gene is TRBJ2-3, the V gene TRBV7-2; perhaps TRBD1 as D (6 bases). CDR1 and CDR2 (germline): SGHTA, FQGNSA. The CDR3 extends over 16 amino acids. V lost 1 base, J lost 0 bases, and 11 bases lay in between. This chain's CDR3 is CASSLGGHTSTDTQYF. The CDR3 coding sequence is TGTGCCAGCAGCTTAGGGGGACACACTAGCACAGATACGCAGTATTTT. The full variable domain, rest sourced from reference TRBV7-2 and TRBJ2-3, is GAGVSQSPSNKVTEKGKDVELRCDPISGHTALYWYRQSLGQGLEFLIYFQGNSAPDKSGLPSDRFSAERTGGSVSTLTIQRTQQEDSAVYLCASSLGGHTSTDTQYFGPGTRLTVL.

This clonotype was counted ten times or more. The chain joins TRBV10-3 to TRBJ2-7; possible D gene TRBD1, 6 bases. CDR3 length: 13 amino acids. Trimming cost V 6 bases and J 3 bases, with 12 bases left between them. CDR1 and CDR2 (germline): ENHRY, SYGVKD. CDR3 sequence: CAISQWTDYEQYF. CDR3 in DNA: TGTGCCATCAGCCAATGGACAGACTACGAGCAGTACTTC.

There are many counts of this clonotype. The V call is TRBV5-1, the J call TRBJ2-7; TRBD2 aligns across 8 bases. The ends lost 0 bases at V and 4 bases at J; junction bases unmatched: 3. Germline V gene lookup returns CDR1 SGHRS and CDR2 YFSETQ. The CDR3 runs 14 residues. The CDR3 here is CASSLEASGYEQYF. As DNA, the CDR3 is TGCGCCAGCAGCTTGGAAGCTAGCGGGTACGAGCAGTACTTC.

This clonotype appeared many times. The V and J genes are TRBV5-5 and TRBJ2-7; 8 bases map to TRBD2. The V gene end was trimmed by 3 bases and the J gene end by 6 bases; junction bases not matched to a gene: 8. In germline, CDR1 is SGHKS, CDR2 YYEKEE (reference sequence). The CDR3 consists of 14 residues. DNA of the CDR3: TGTGCCAGCAGCTATCAACGGGGGGGGAGCGAGCAGTACTTC. Amino acid sequence: CASSYQRGGSEQYF.

This clonotype was counted a few times. The chain links TRBV6-2 or TRBV6-3 to TRBJ2-2, with 10 bases aligning to TRBD1. This CDR3 contains 14 residues. After removal of 6 bases from V and 6 bases from J, the junction contained 4 bases not matched to a gene. The germline gives CDR1 MNHEY, CDR2 SVGEGT. CDR3 residues: CASSRTGGPGELFF. CDR3 bases: TGTGCCAGCAGCAGGACAGGGGGACCCGGGGAGCTGTTTTTT.

Ten or more counts support this clonotype. The V gene is TRBV12-3 or TRBV12-4, the J gene TRBJ2-3; D gene unclear. The CDR3 is 12 residues long. Trimming left V 7 bases short and J 0 bases short, with 5 bases between. CDR3 protein: CASIRSTDTQYF. The CDR3 DNA reads as TGTGCCAGCATTAGAAGCACAGATACGCAGTATTTT.

Comment on this clonotype: A read error may be the cause here, since a much bigger clone is one base away. V is TRBV5-6 and J is TRBJ2-4; 7 nucleotides agree with TRBD1. CDR1 is SGHDT, CDR2 YYEEEE, per germline. This CDR3 is built from 16 residues. The CDR3 reads CASSLEDRLAKNNQYF. CDR3 in DNA: TGTGCCAGCAGCTTGGAGGACAGGCTAGCCAAAAACAATCAGTACTTC.

This clonotype occurred many times. The gene calls are TRBV28 and TRBJ1-4; 10 bases are shared with TRBD1. The CDR3 covers 17 residues. CDR1 is MDHEN, CDR2 SYDVKM, per germline. Losses at the gene ends were 6 bases for V and 3 bases for J; bases not matched to a gene: 10. In DNA form, the CDR3 reads TGTGCCAGCAGCCCGCCGGGACAGGGGCGGCCTAATGAAAAACTGTTTTTT. It specifies CASSPPGQGRPNEKLFF.

This clonotype was found many times. The J gene is TRBJ2-3, the V gene TRBV20-1; D is ambiguous. The germline V gene has CDR1 DFQATT and CDR2 SNEGSKA (reference sequence). The CDR3 covers 13 residues. V was trimmed by 1 base and J by 1 base, leaving 6 bases between them. CDR3 in amino acids: CSARVPGTDTQYF. The CDR3 DNA is TGCAGTGCTAGAGTTCCGGGCACAGATACGCAGTATTTT.

This clonotype was detected many times. CDR3 nucleotides: TGTGCCAGCAGTCCACAGGGCCCCCTCTTCACAGATACGCAGTATTTT. Residues: CASSPQGPLFTDTQYF. The rearrangement joins TRBV2 to TRBJ2-3, with D possibly matching TRBD1 (6 bases). This CDR3 comprises 16 residues. V lost 5 bases and J 2 bases, leaving 17 bases between the germline ends. Germline V gene lookup returns CDR1 SNHLY and CDR2 FYNNEI.

There are many counts of this clonotype. V usage is TRBV5-1 and J usage is TRBJ1-1; 9 bases fit TRBD1. Germline CDR1 is SGHRS and CDR2 is YFSETQ. The CDR3 is 14 residues long. With V trimmed by 3 bases and J by 5 bases, 5 bases remained unmatched. CDR3 amino acids: CASSYGQGKTEAFF. For the CDR3, the DNA is TGCGCCAGCAGCTACGGACAGGGGAAAACTGAAGCTTTCTTT.

The table lists this clonotype with many counts. The gene calls are TRBV21-1 and TRBJ2-6. TRBV21-1 is a pseudogene. The length of the CDR3 is 19 residues. In nucleotides, the CDR3 is TGTGCCAGCAGCAAAGGCGGCACCTTTAGGACCTCTGGGGCCAACGTCCTGACTTTC. Translation: CASSKGGTFRTSGANVLTF.

This clonotype has a count of ten or more. This rearrangement joins TRBV12-3 or TRBV12-4 to TRBJ2-1; 11 nucleotides align to TRBD2. This CDR3 is built from 15 residues. Trimming at V came to 2 bases and at J to 9 bases, leaving 6 bases not matched to a gene. DNA for the CDR3: TGTGCCAGCAGTTTAATAGCGGGGGGGCCTGGTGAGCAGTTCTTC. Its translation is CASSLIAGGPGEQFF.